This T cell receptor beta chain was recorded in a study of cytomegalovirus exposure and HLA in healthy donors. About the study: Earlier results showed roughly 110 million unique TCR beta sequences derived from roughly 180 million T cells. Samples from HLA-typed donors yielded 85 million to 95 million unique TCRs in an early data release.

Notes on the study in general: Upon later analysis, HLA-associated TCR beta chains proved more clonally expanded than other, equally common chains. The records held CMV serostatus as the only immune exposure information.

13 Jbeta primers and 60 Vbeta primers were used for the PCR. Method: immunoSEQ multiplex PCR; TCRdb's copy keeps in-frame clones and lacks some. The sample records under 150,000 clones, 84% being singletons. As to this clone: Its specificity is not known.

CDR3 size: 17 residues. The junction had 8 bases not matched to a gene; V was cut back by 4 bases and J by 1 base. CDR1 is SGHVS, CDR2 FQNEAQ, per germline. The specimen sequenced was PBMCs. The chain uses TRBV7-8 and TRBJ1-3, with 9 nucleotides matching TRBD1. The clonotype originates from a man aged 45-60 years in good health and CMV-seronegative. The CDR3 here is CASSYARTGVSGNTIYF. The CDR3 DNA sequence: TGTGCCAGCAGCTACGCACGGACAGGGGTTTCTGGAAACACCATATATTTT.